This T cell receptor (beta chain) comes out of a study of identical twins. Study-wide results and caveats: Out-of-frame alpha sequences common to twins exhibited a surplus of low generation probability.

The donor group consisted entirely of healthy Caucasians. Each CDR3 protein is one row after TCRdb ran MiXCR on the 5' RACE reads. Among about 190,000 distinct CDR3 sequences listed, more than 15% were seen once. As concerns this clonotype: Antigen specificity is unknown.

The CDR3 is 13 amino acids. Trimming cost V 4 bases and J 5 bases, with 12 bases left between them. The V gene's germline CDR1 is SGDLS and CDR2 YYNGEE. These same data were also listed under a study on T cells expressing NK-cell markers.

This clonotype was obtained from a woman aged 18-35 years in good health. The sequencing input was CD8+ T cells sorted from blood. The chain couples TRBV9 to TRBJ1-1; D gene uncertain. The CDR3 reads CASSNIGLTEAFF. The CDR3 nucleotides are TGTGCCAGCAGCAACATAGGCCTGACTGAAGCTTTCTTT. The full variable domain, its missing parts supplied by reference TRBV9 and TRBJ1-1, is DSGVTQTPKHLITATGQRVTLRCSPRSGDLSVYWYQQSLDQGLQFLIQYYNGEERAKGNILERFSAQQFPDLHSELNLSSLELGDSALYFCASSNIGLTEAFFGQGTRLTVV.